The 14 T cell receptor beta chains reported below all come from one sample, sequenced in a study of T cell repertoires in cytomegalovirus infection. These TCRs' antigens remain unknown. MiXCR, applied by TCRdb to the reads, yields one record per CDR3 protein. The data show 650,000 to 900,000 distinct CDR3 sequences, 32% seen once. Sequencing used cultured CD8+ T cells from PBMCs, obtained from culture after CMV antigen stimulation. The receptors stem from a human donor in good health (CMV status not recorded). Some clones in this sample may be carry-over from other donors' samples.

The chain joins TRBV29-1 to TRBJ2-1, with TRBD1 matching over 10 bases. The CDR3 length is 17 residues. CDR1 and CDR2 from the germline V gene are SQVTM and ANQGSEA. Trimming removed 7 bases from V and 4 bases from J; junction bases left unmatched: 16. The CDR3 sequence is CSAGSGQGFIVYNEQFF. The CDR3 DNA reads TGCAGCGCAGGATCGGGACAGGGGTTTATCGTTTACAATGAGCAGTTCTTC.

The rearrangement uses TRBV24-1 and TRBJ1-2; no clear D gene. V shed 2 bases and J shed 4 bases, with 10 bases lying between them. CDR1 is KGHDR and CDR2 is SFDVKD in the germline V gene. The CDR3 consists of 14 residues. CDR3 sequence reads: CATSDSKYVYGYTF. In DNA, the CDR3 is TGTGCCACCAGTGATTCAAAGTACGTCTATGGCTACACCTTC.

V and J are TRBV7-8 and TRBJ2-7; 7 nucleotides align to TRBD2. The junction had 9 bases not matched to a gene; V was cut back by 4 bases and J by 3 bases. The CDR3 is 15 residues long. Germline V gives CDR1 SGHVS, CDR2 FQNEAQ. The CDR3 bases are TGTGCCAGCAGCTCCCGAGGGGAGGGGAACTACGAGCAGTACGTC. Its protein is CASSSRGEGNYEQYV.

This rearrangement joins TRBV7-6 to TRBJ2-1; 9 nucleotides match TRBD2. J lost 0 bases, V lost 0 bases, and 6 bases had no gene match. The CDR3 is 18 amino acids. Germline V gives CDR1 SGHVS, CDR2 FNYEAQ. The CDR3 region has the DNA TGTGCCAGCAGCTTAGCGCGGGCGGGGGGGGGCTCCTACAATGAGCAGTTCTTC. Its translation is CASSLARAGGGSYNEQFF.

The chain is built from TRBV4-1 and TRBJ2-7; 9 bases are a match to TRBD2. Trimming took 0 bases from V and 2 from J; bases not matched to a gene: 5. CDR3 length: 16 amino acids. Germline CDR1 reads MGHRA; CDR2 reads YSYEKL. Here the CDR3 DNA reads TGCGCCAGCAGCCAAGATCATAGCGGGGGACCCTACGAGCAGTACGTC. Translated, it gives CASSQDHSGGPYEQYV.

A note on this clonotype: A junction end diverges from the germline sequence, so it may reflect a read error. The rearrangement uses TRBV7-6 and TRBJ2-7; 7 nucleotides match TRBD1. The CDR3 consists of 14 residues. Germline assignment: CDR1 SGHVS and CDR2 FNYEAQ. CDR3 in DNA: TGTGTCAGCAGCTTATGGAACAGGGGCACCGAGCAGTACTTC. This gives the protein CVSSLWNRGTEQYF.

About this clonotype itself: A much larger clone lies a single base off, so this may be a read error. CDR3 sequence (DNA): TGTGTCAGCAGCGCAGGGGGCCTAGTCGAAGAAAAACTGTTTTTT. This translates into CVSSAGGLVEEKLFF. This chain uses TRBV7-8 with TRBJ1-4, with TRBD1 matching over 8 bases. Germline V gene sequence: CDR1 SGHVS, CDR2 FQNEAQ. The CDR3 is made up of 15 amino acids.

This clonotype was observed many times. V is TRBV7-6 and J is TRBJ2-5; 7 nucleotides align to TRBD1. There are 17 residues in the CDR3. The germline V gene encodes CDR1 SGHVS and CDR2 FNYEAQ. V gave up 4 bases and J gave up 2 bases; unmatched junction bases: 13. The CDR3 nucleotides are TGTGCCAGCAGCTACACCCGGGACAGCTACAAACAAGAGACCCAGTACTTC. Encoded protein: CASSYTRDSYKQETQYF.

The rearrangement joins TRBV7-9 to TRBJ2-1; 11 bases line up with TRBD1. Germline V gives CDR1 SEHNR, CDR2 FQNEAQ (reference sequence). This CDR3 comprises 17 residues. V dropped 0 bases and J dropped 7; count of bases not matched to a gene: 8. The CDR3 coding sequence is TGTGCCAGCAGCTTAGCGCGGTTGGACAGGGGGCTTAATGAGCAGTTCTTC. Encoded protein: CASSLARLDRGLNEQFF.

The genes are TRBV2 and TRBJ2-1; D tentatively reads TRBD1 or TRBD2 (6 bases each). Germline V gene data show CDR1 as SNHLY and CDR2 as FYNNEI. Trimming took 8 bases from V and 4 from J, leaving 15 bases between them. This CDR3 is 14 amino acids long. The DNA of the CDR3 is TGTGCCAGCGCTGGGGGGACATCGTACAATGAGCAGTTCTTC. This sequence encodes CASAGGTSYNEQFF.

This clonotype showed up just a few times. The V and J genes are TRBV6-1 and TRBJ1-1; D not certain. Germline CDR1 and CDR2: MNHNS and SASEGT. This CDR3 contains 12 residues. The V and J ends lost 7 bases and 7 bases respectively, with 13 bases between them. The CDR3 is CASTSLTGEAFF. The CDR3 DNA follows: TGTGCCAGCACTTCTCTTACTGGTGAAGCTTTCTTT.

The CDR3: CATSNNRGSSYNEQFF. CDR3 bases: TGTGCCACCTCCAACAACAGGGGAAGCTCCTACAATGAGCAGTTCTTC. This sequence joins TRBV24-1 and TRBJ2-1; 7 bases map to TRBD1. The V gene's germline CDR1 is KGHDR and CDR2 SFDVKD. V lost 9 bases and J lost 0; bases outside the gene matches: 10. The CDR3 extends over 16 amino acids.

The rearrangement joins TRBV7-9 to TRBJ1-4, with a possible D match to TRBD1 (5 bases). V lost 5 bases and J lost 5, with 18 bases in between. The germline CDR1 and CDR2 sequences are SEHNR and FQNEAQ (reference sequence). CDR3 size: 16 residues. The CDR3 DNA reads TGTGCCAGCAGCCAACCCCAGGGCAAACCCAATGAAAAACTGTTTTTT. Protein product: CASSQPQGKPNEKLFF.

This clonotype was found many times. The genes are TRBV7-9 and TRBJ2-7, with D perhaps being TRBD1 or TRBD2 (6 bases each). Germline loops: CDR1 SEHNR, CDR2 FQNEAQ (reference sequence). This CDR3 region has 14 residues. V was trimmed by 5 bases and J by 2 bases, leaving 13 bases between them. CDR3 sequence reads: CASSPPGAAYEQYV. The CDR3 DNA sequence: TGTGCCAGCAGCCCCCCGGGGGCCGCCTACGAGCAGTACGTC.